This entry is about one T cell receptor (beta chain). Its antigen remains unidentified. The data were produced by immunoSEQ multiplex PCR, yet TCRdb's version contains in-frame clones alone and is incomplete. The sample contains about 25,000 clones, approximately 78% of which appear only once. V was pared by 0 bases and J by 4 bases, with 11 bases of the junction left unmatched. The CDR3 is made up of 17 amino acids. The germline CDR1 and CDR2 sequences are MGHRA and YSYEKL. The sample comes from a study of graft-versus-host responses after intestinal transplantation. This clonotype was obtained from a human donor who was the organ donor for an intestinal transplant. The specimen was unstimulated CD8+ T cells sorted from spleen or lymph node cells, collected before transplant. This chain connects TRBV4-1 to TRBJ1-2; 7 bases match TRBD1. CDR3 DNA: TGCGCCAGCAGCCAAGAAGGAAGACAGGGCCCATTCTATGGCTACACCTTC. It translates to CASSQEGRQGPFYGYTF.